What follows are 12 T cell receptor beta chains derived from one specimen sequenced in a study of CD8 T cell repertoires and HIV-1 epitope variants. Profiling relied on immunoSEQ multiplex PCR, and the TCRdb table lists in-frame clones only, not all of them. In the table there are around 6,600 clones, roughly 70% of which are singletons. No cognate antigen is known for these TCRs. Sample: cultured CD8+ T cells derived from PBMCs. These receptors were collected from a male donor with HIV.

The V call is TRBV5-1, the J call TRBJ2-3; D is unresolved. V was shortened by 0 bases and J by 1 base, with 6 bases between the two germline ends. The CDR3 totals 14 residues. Germline CDR1 reads SGHRS; CDR2 reads YFSETQ. CDR3 sequence: CASSLGVRTDTQYF. DNA of the CDR3: TGCGCCAGCAGCTTGGGTGTGCGCACAGATACGCAGTATTTT.

This sequence joins TRBV27 and TRBJ2-3; no definite D call. CDR1 and CDR2 (germline): MNHEY, SMNVEV (reference sequence). The CDR3 sequence is 14 residues long. V lost 3 bases and J lost 2, with 9 bases in between. CDR3 loop: CASSLGGPTDTQYF. The CDR3 DNA is TGTGCCAGCAGTTTGGGCGGCCCCACAGATACGCAGTATTTT.

This clone was picked up a small number of times. The chain has TRBV11-2 and TRBJ2-7; D ambiguous. Germline values: CDR1 SGHAT, CDR2 FQNNGV. The CDR3 length is 14 residues. Trimming cost V 5 bases and J 2 bases, with 13 bases left between them. CDR3 loop: CASSGWSNPYEQYF. CDR3 bases: TGTGCCAGCAGCGGTTGGAGTAATCCCTACGAGCAGTACTTC.

The CDR3 spells CASSFSYEQYF. The CDR3 region has the DNA TGTGCCAGCAGTTTTTCCTACGAGCAGTACTTC. This sequence joins TRBV28 and TRBJ2-7; D uncertain. The V end was cut by 3 bases, the J end by 1 base, with 1 base between. Germline V lookup: CDR1 MDHEN, CDR2 SYDVKM. The CDR3 loop spans 11 amino acids.

The rearrangement joins TRBV5-6 to TRBJ2-7; tentatively, D is TRBD1 or TRBD2 (6 bases each). The V gene lost 1 base and the J gene lost 5 bases, with 13 bases spanning the gap. This CDR3 is built from 14 residues. Germline assignment: CDR1 SGHDT and CDR2 YYEEEE. DNA of the CDR3: TGTGCCAGCAGCTTGCTGGAGGGGGACGACGAGCAGTACTTC. Amino acid sequence: CASSLLEGDDEQYF.

This clone occurred a few times. This chain joins TRBV19 and TRBJ2-1; 10 bases fit TRBD1. Losses at the gene ends were 3 bases for V and 7 bases for J; bases not matched to a gene: 6. CDR1 LNHDA and CDR2 SQIVND come from the germline V gene (reference sequence). There are 15 residues in the CDR3. The CDR3 loop is CASSMAGQGINEQFF. CDR3 nucleotides: TGTGCCAGTAGTATGGCGGGACAGGGGATTAATGAGCAGTTCTTC.

This clone is medium-sized. The rearrangement joins TRBV6-6 to TRBJ2-5; 12 bases align to TRBD1. The V segment lost 5 bases and the J segment 5 bases; nucleotides outside the gene matches: 9. Germline assignment: CDR1 MNHNY and CDR2 SVGAGI (reference sequence). The CDR3 sequence is 16 residues long. The CDR3 bases are TGTGCCAGCAGTCAGGGACAGGGGGCGTTTTCCGAGACCCAGTACTTC. Translation gives CASSQGQGAFSETQYF.

The CDR3 loop is CASTGVTGELFF. The CDR3 DNA follows: TGTGCCAGCACTGGGGTCACCGGGGAGCTGTTTTTT. The chain has TRBV7-9 and TRBJ2-2; D not resolved. Trimming took 7 bases from V and 4 from J, leaving 7 bases between them. The CDR3 spans 12 residues. CDR1 and CDR2 from the germline V gene are SEHNR and FQNEAQ (reference sequence).

This clone is labeled medium-sized. This rearrangement joins TRBV27 to TRBJ2-7; TRBD1 is a possible D gene (6 bases). V lost 6 bases, J lost 2 bases, and 8 bases lay in between. The CDR3 has 12 residues. Germline loops: CDR1 MNHEY, CDR2 SMNVEV (reference sequence). CDR3 protein: CASSQGPYEQYF. CDR3 bases: TGTGCCAGCAGCCAGGGGCCCTACGAGCAGTACTTC.

J is TRBJ2-7 and V is TRBV4-1; D is possibly TRBD1 or TRBD2 (5 bases each). The CDR3 totals 14 residues. From germline, CDR1 is MGHRA and CDR2 YSYEKL. V lost 4 bases and J 1 base, leaving 11 bases between the germline ends. This CDR3 reads CASSPIGESYEQYF. The CDR3 bases are TGCGCCAGCAGCCCCATAGGGGAGTCCTACGAGCAGTACTTC.

V gene TRBV21-1 combines with J gene TRBJ2-7; the D call in the table, TRBD2, was not verified against the DNA. TRBV21-1 constitutes a pseudogene. The CDR3 has 18 residues. The DNA for the CDR3 is TGTGCCAGCAGCAAAGGTTGGACTAGCGGGAGGGCCTGCTACGAGCAGTACTTC. It codes for CASSKGWTSGRACYEQYF.

The chain couples TRBV5-4 to TRBJ1-1, with D maybe TRBD1 (5 bases). V was clipped by 4 bases and J by 5 bases, with 12 bases between them. CDR1 is SGHNT, CDR2 YYREEE, per germline (reference sequence). This CDR3 is 13 amino acids long. CDR3 nucleotides: TGTGCCAGCAGCCTCGGGACGGGGACTGAAGCTTTCTTT. Translated, it gives CASSLGTGTEAFF.